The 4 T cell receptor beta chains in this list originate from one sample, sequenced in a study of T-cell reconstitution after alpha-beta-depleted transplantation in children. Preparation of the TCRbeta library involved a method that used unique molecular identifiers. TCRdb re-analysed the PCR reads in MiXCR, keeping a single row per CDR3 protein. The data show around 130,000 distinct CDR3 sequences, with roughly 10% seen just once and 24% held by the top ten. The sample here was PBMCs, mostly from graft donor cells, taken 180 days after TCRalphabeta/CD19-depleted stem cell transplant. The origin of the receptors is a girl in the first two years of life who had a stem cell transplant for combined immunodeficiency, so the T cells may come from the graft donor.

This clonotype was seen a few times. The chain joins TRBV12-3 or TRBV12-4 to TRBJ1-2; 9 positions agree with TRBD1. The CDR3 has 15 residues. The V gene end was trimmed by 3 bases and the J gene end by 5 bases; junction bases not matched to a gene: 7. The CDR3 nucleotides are TGTGCCAGCAGTTTCGGGACAGGGAGGGGGTATGGCTACACCTTC. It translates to CASSFGTGRGYGYTF.

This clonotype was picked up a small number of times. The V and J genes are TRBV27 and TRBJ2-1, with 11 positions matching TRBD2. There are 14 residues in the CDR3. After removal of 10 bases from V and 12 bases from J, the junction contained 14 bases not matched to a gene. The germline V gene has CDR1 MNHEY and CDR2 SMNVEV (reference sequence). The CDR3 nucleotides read TGTGCCACCTCACTAGCGGGGGATCTTCGGGGGCAGTTCTTC. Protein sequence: CATSLAGDLRGQFF.

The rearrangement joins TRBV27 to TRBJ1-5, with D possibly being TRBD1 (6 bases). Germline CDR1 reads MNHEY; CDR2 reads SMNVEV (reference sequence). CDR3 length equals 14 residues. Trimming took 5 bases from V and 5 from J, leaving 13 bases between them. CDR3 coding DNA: TGTGCCAGCAGTCTACAGGGAGTTGATCAGCCCCAGCATTTT. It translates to CASSLQGVDQPQHF.

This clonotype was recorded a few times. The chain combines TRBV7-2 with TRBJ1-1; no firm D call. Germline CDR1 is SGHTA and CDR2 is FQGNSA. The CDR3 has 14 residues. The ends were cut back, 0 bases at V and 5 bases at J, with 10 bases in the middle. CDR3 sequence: CASSLALGGTEAFF. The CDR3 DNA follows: TGTGCCAGCAGCTTAGCGTTAGGAGGGACTGAAGCTTTCTTT.